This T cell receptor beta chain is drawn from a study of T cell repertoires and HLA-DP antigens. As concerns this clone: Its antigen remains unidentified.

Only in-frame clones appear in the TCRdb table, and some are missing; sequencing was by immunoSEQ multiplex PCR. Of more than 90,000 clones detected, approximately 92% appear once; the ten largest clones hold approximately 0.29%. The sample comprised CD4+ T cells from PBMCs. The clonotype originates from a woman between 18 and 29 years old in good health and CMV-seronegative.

CDR3 bases: TGTGCCAGCAGCTCAAATAATTCACCCCTCCACTTT. Its translation: CASSSNNSPLHF. This sequence joins TRBV5-6 and TRBJ1-6; D remains unclear. CDR3 size: 12 residues. Germline CDR1 and CDR2: SGHDT and YYEEEE. V was cut by 3 bases and J by 5 bases, with 3 bases left in between.